Below are 20 T cell receptor beta chains sequenced from a single sample in a study of cytotoxic CD8 clonotypes in ibrutinib-treated CLL. The method was immunoSEQ multiplex PCR; TCRdb's version includes in-frame clones alone and lacks a portion of them. The sample has 140,000 or so clones, over 60% seen once. The specimen was PBMCs, collected after 12 months of ibrutinib treatment. Receptor source: a human donor with chronic lymphocytic leukemia.

This clone occurred once. The chain combines TRBV5-1 with TRBJ2-7; 7 bases line up with TRBD1. The CDR3 runs to 16 residues. Looked up from germline, CDR1 is SGHRS and CDR2 is YFSETQ. The J segment lost 1 base and the V segment lost 0 bases, leaving 7 bases of the junction unmatched. CDR3 amino acids: CASSLGIDRVSYEQYF. The CDR3 bases are TGCGCCAGCAGCTTGGGCATCGACAGGGTTTCCTACGAGCAGTACTTC.

The J gene is TRBJ1-3, the V gene TRBV18; D remains unclear. Trimming cost V 3 bases and J 3 bases, with 9 bases left between them. Germline V gives CDR1 KGHSH, CDR2 LQKENI. The CDR3 consists of 14 residues. The DNA for the CDR3 is TGTGCCAGCTCACCGGCGGAAAGTGGAAACACCATATATTTT. This encodes CASSPAESGNTIYF. The full variable domain, rest sourced from reference TRBV18 and TRBJ1-3, is NAGVMQNPRHLVRRRGQEARLRCSPMKGHSHVYWYRQLPEEGLKFMVYLQKENIIDESGMPKERFSAEFPKEGPSILRIQQVVRGDSAAYFCASSPAESGNTIYFGEGSWLTVV.

The V gene is TRBV7-6, the J gene TRBJ1-3; no reliable D call. Germline lookup yields CDR1 SGHVS and CDR2 FNYEAQ. The CDR3 is 17 residues long. V dropped 1 base and J dropped 0 bases, with 13 bases sitting between them. The CDR3 protein is CASSLVAQVDSGNTIYF. CDR3 nucleotides: TGTGCCAGCAGCTTAGTGGCGCAGGTAGACTCTGGAAACACCATATATTTT.

V gene TRBV4-3 combines with J gene TRBJ2-1, with 8 bases that match TRBD1. This CDR3 is 19 amino acids long. Germline CDR1 reads LGHNA; CDR2 reads YSLEER. With 0 bases clipped from V and 0 bases from J, the junction kept 10 bases outside the gene matches. The CDR3 here is CASSQDPTGGKSSYNEQFF. The CDR3 DNA reads as TGCGCCAGCAGCCAAGATCCAACAGGGGGTAAGAGCTCCTACAATGAGCAGTTCTTC.

This sequence joins TRBV4-3 and TRBJ2-3; the match to TRBD2 covers 11 bases. Trimming at V came to 1 base and at J to 0 bases, leaving 12 bases not matched to a gene. Germline values: CDR1 LGHNA, CDR2 YSLEER. The length of the CDR3 is 20 residues. CDR3 amino acids: CASSQVPTSGRLSSTDTQYF. CDR3 bases: TGCGCCAGCAGCCAAGTTCCTACTAGCGGGAGACTATCTAGCACAGATACGCAGTATTTT.

CDR3 in DNA: TGTGCCAGCAGCTTAATGATCGATTTTAGGGGTGAAGAGACCCAGTACTTC. This gives the protein CASSLMIDFRGEETQYF. The chain combines TRBV7-8 with TRBJ2-5; a weak D match, TRBD1 (5 bases). Germline CDR1 SGHVS, CDR2 FQNEAQ. The V end lost 2 bases, the J end lost 3 bases, and 19 bases lay between the germline ends. CDR3 length: 17 residues.

DNA of the CDR3: TGTGCCAGCAGGGCGGGGCTAGGGGGAGAGACCCAGTACTTC. Its translation is CASRAGLGGETQYF. The rearrangement links TRBV28 to TRBJ2-5; D is possibly TRBD1 or TRBD2 (6 bases each). Germline assignment: CDR1 MDHEN and CDR2 SYDVKM. The CDR3 length is 14 residues. V lost 6 bases and J 4 bases, leaving 15 bases between the germline ends.

J is TRBJ1-3 and V is TRBV28, with no clear D. V lost 5 bases to trimming and J lost 8 bases, with 13 bases between them. This CDR3 is 13 amino acids long. Germline lookup yields CDR1 MDHEN and CDR2 SYDVKM. The CDR3 DNA reads as TGTGCCAGCAGTCGCTTTCGGGTGGACACCATATATTTT. As protein: CASSRFRVDTIYF.

The chain has TRBV30 and TRBJ2-5, with TRBD2 matching over 9 bases. The germline gives CDR1 GTSNPN, CDR2 SVGIG (reference sequence). This CDR3 has 19 residues. Germline trimming cut 4 bases from V and 4 bases from J; bases unmatched to any gene: 22. The CDR3 loop is CAWNNAMGVAGAKSETQYF. The CDR3 DNA follows: TGTGCCTGGAATAACGCAATGGGGGTAGCGGGAGCGAAGTCAGAGACCCAGTACTTC.

This clone was detected only a few times. The chain is built from TRBV6-5 and TRBJ1-3, with D maybe TRBD1 (6 bases). Trimming took 5 bases from V and 4 from J, leaving 12 bases between them. CDR3 size: 14 residues. Germline CDR1 reads MNHEY; CDR2 reads SVGAGI. The CDR3 spells CASSRAGVGNTIYF. CDR3 nucleotide sequence: TGTGCCAGCAGTCGGGCAGGGGTCGGAAACACCATATATTTT.

The chain recombines TRBV4-3 with TRBJ2-1, with 11 nucleotides matching TRBD2. This CDR3 comprises 16 residues. Germline-derived CDR1 and CDR2 are LGHNA and YSLEER. V shed 4 bases, J shed 5 bases, and the junction held 7 bases outside the gene matches. CDR3 residues: CASSLVAGGPNNEQFF. The CDR3 nucleotides are TGCGCCAGCAGCCTAGTAGCGGGAGGGCCCAACAATGAGCAGTTCTTC.

The rearrangement uses TRBV29-1 and TRBJ2-5, with TRBD2 matching 11 bases. The CDR3 covers 14 residues. The V segment lost 6 bases and the J segment 5 bases; nucleotides outside the gene matches: 8. CDR1 is SQVTM and CDR2 is ANQGSEA in the germline V gene. In DNA form, the CDR3 reads TGCAGCGTGCTAGCGGGAGGCAGGTGGGAGACCCAGTACTTC. Its protein product is CSVLAGGRWETQYF.

This chain uses TRBV7-2 with TRBJ2-5; 9 bases fit TRBD2. The germline gives CDR1 SGHTA, CDR2 FQGNSA. J gave up 5 bases and V 5 bases, and 12 bases lay outside the gene matches. The CDR3 consists of 16 residues. The CDR3 loop is CASSVTLSGSSETQYF. The CDR3 region has the DNA TGTGCCAGCAGCGTGACACTTAGCGGGAGCTCTGAGACCCAGTACTTC.

This clone was seen more than once but under ten times. The V and J genes are TRBV4-2 and TRBJ1-4; 8 positions match TRBD1. After removal of 5 bases from V and 2 bases from J, the junction contained 4 bases not matched to a gene. CDR1 LGHNA and CDR2 YNFKEQ come from the germline V gene. The CDR3 totals 15 residues. The CDR3 DNA is TGTGCCAGCAGCTATACAGGGGGTACTAATGAAAAACTGTTTTTT. It yields the protein CASSYTGGTNEKLFF.

This clone was observed a single time. J is TRBJ2-7 and V is TRBV4-3; TRBD1 matches 9 bases. The V gene end was trimmed by 3 bases and the J gene end by 3 bases; junction bases not matched to a gene: 6. Germline CDR1 and CDR2: LGHNA and YSLEER. The CDR3 is 15 amino acids. CDR3 region: CASSQGTGHLYEQYF. DNA of the CDR3: TGCGCCAGCAGCCAGGGGACAGGGCACCTCTACGAGCAGTACTTC.

This chain joins TRBV9 and TRBJ2-2; TRBD2 matches at 15 bases. This CDR3 contains 21 residues. After removal of 0 bases from V and 4 bases from J, the junction contained 13 bases not matched to a gene. CDR1 SGDLS and CDR2 YYNGEE come from the germline V gene. DNA for the CDR3: TGTGCCAGCAGCGTAGTCCCAAGGACTAGCGGGAGGGCCTCGGGCACCGGGGAGCTGTTTTTT. Amino acid sequence: CASSVVPRTSGRASGTGELFF.

The chain couples TRBV6-1 to TRBJ1-1; the match to TRBD1 covers 8 bases. Germline CDR1 and CDR2: MNHNS and SASEGT. The CDR3 covers 16 residues. V trimming: 5 bases; J trimming: 1 base; junction bases outside the gene matches: 9. CDR3 DNA: TGTGCCAGCAGTAAAGGACAGGGAGAATCGAACACTGAAGCTTTCTTT. It encodes CASSKGQGESNTEAFF.

V and J are TRBV5-1 and TRBJ2-5; 8 bases fit TRBD2. Germline V gene data show CDR1 as SGHRS and CDR2 as YFSETQ. The length of the CDR3 is 16 residues. Trimming removed 4 bases from V and 5 bases from J; junction bases left unmatched: 13. The CDR3 DNA follows: TGCGCCAGCAGCGCCGCCGGGACTAGGGGGATCGAGACCCAGTACTTC. Its translation: CASSAAGTRGIETQYF.

This clone was detected once. A junction end diverges from the germline sequence, so it may reflect a read error. The V gene is TRBV7-2, the J gene TRBJ2-1; 7 bases map to TRBD2. CDR1 and CDR2 (germline): SGHTA, FQGNSA. The CDR3 consists of 13 residues. The CDR3: CASSLVNGRESVF. CDR3 nucleotide sequence: TGTGCCAGCAGCTTAGTGAATGGGCGGGAGTCGGTCTTC. Supplemented by reference TRBV7-2 and TRBJ2-1, the full variable domain reads GAGVSQSPSNKVTEKGKDVELRCDPISGHTALYWYRQSLGQGLEFLIYFQGNSAPDKSGLPSDRFSAERTGGSVSTLTIQRTQQEDSAVYLCASSLVNGRESVFGPGTRLTVL.

The rearrangement joins TRBV2 to TRBJ2-5; TRBD1 is a possible D gene (5 bases). Germline loops: CDR1 SNHLY, CDR2 FYNNEI. CDR3 size: 14 residues. V lost 0 bases to trimming and J lost 5 bases, with 10 bases between them. The chain's CDR3 is CASSEALRAETQYF. The DNA for the CDR3 is TGTGCCAGCAGTGAAGCGCTCAGGGCGGAGACCCAGTACTTC.